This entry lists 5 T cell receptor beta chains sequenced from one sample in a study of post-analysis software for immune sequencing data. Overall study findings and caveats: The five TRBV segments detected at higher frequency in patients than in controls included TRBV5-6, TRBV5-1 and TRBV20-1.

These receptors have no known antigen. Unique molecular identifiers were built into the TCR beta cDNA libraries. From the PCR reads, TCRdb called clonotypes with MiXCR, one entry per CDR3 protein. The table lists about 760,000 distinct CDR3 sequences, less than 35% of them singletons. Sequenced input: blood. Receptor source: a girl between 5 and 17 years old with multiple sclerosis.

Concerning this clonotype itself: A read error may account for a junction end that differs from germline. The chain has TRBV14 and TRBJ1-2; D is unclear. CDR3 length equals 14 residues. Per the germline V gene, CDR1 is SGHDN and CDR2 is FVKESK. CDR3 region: CASSHLGLTYGYTF. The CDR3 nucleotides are TGTGCCAGTAGCCACCTCGGACTTACATATGGCTACACCTTC.

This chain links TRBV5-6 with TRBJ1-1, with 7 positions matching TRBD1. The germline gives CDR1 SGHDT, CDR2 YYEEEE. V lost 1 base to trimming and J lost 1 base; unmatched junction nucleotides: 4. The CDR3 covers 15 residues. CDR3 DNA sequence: TGTGCCAGCAGCTTGACCAGGGGGGGGAACACTGAAGCTTTCTTT. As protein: CASSLTRGGNTEAFF.

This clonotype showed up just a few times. The CDR3 is CASTGRRETQYF. CDR3 bases: TGTGCCAGCACAGGGAGGCGAGAGACCCAGTACTTC. The chain carries TRBV5-6 and TRBJ2-5; perhaps TRBD2 as D (6 bases). Trimming pared 6 bases from V and 4 bases from J, leaving 10 bases between. This CDR3 comprises 12 residues. The germline V gene has CDR1 SGHDT and CDR2 YYEEEE.

The CDR3 reads CSVSLAGGADTQYF. In DNA, the CDR3 is TGCAGTGTTTCCTTGGCAGGTGGAGCAGATACGCAGTATTTT. The rearrangement joins TRBV20-1 to TRBJ2-3; no reliable D call. V shed 7 bases and J shed 4 bases, with 18 bases lying between them. The CDR3 sequence is 14 residues long. The germline V gene has CDR1 DFQATT and CDR2 SNEGSKA (reference sequence).

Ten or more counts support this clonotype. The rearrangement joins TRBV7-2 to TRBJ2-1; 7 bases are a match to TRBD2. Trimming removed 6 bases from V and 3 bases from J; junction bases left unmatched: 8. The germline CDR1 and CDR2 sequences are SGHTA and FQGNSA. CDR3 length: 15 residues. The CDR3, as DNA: TGTGCCAGCAGGTTGGGTAGCGGGCACTACAATGAGCAGTTCTTC. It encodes CASRLGSGHYNEQFF.